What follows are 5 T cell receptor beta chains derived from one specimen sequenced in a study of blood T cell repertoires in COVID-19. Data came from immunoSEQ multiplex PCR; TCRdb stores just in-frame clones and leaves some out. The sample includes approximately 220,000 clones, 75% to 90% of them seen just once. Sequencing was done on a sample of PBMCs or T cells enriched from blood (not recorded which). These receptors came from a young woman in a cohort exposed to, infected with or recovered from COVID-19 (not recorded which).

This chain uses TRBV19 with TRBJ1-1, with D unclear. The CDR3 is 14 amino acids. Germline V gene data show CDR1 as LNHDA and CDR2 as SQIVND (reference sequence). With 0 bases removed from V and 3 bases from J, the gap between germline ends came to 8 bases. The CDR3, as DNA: TGTGCCAGTAGTATAGATCAAGAGGACACTGAAGCTTTCTTT. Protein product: CASSIDQEDTEAFF.

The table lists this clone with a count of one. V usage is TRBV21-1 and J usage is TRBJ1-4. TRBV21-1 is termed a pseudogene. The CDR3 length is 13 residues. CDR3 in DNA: TGTGCCAGCCCCCAAGGGAGAAATGAAAAACTGTTTTTT. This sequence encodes CASPQGRNEKLFF.

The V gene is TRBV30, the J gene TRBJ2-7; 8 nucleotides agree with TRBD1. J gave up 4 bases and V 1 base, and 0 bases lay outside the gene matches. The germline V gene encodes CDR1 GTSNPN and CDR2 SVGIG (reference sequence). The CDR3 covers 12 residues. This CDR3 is CAWSDRGYEQYF. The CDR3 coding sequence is TGTGCCTGGAGTGACAGGGGGTACGAGCAGTACTTC.

The CDR3, as DNA: TGTGCCAGCAACAGACCCAATCAGCCCCAGCATTTT. As protein: CASNRPNQPQHF. V usage is TRBV2 and J usage is TRBJ1-5; D unclear. Germline V lookup: CDR1 SNHLY, CDR2 FYNNEI. This CDR3 comprises 12 residues. Trimming removed 7 bases at V and 3 bases at J, with 7 bases between.

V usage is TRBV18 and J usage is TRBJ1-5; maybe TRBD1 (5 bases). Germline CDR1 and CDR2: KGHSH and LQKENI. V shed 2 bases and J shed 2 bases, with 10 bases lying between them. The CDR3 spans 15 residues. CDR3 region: CASSPGGDGNQPQHF. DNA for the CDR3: TGTGCCAGCTCACCAGGAGGGGACGGCAATCAGCCCCAGCATTTT. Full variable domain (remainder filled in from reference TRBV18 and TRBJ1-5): NAGVMQNPRHLVRRRGQEARLRCSPMKGHSHVYWYRQLPEEGLKFMVYLQKENIIDESGMPKERFSAEFPKEGPSILRIQQVVRGDSAAYFCASSPGGDGNQPQHFGDGTRLSIL.